Shown below are 29 T cell receptor beta chains from a single sample sequenced in a study of blood T cell repertoires in COVID-19. Clones were read by immunoSEQ multiplex PCR, and TCRdb kept only the in-frame ones, dropping some. This table has roughly 500,000 clones, roughly 90% appearing once. Sequenced material: PBMCs or T cells enriched from blood (not recorded which). The source is a middle-aged woman who had recovered from COVID-19.

The gene calls are TRBV7-9 and TRBJ2-7; TRBD1 aligns across 10 bases. The CDR3 totals 16 residues. The J segment lost 3 bases and the V segment lost 2 bases, leaving 7 bases of the junction unmatched. Germline CDR1 SEHNR, CDR2 FQNEAQ (reference sequence). CDR3 sequence reads: CASSLRGTGESYEQYF. In DNA form, the CDR3 reads TGTGCCAGCAGCTTAAGGGGGACAGGGGAAAGCTACGAGCAGTACTTC.

The chain links TRBV13 to TRBJ1-1, with 9 bases identical to TRBD1. The CDR3 runs to 14 residues. V gave up 5 bases and J gave up 4 bases; unmatched junction bases: 5. Germline CDR1 and CDR2: PRHDT and FYEKMQ (reference sequence). The CDR3 region has the DNA TGTGCCAGCAGCAACGGACAGGGGTTCACTGAAGCTTTCTTT. This encodes CASSNGQGFTEAFF.

This chain uses TRBV7-2 with TRBJ1-1; 7 bases are a match to TRBD1. The J segment lost 4 bases and the V segment lost 2 bases, leaving 4 bases of the junction unmatched. CDR1 SGHTA and CDR2 FQGNSA come from the germline V gene. CDR3 length: 14 amino acids. DNA of the CDR3: TGTGCCAGCAGCTTACAGGGGGTGACCACTGAAGCTTTCTTT. It is translated as CASSLQGVTTEAFF.

V and J are TRBV13 and TRBJ1-1; 9 positions agree with TRBD1. The V and J ends lost 3 bases and 5 bases, in that order; junction bases with no gene match: 13. From germline, CDR1 is PRHDT and CDR2 FYEKMQ (reference sequence). The CDR3 runs 17 residues. CDR3 protein: CASSFEGEGQGRTEAFF. The CDR3 region has the DNA TGTGCCAGCAGCTTTGAGGGGGAAGGACAGGGGAGAACTGAAGCTTTCTTT.

This chain uses TRBV6-5 with TRBJ1-2; tentative D call: TRBD1 (6 bases). CDR1 is MNHEY, CDR2 SVGAGI, per germline. The CDR3 loop spans 14 amino acids. V was cut by 0 bases and J by 8 bases, with 13 bases left in between. The CDR3 sequence: CASSYSQGFKGYTF. Written as DNA, the CDR3 is TGTGCCAGCAGTTACTCGCAGGGGTTTAAGGGCTACACCTTC.

This clone came up once. The chain joins TRBV24-1 to TRBJ2-7, with D perhaps TRBD1 (6 bases). V was trimmed by 4 bases and J by 5 bases, leaving 11 bases between them. This CDR3 has 13 residues. CDR1 is KGHDR, CDR2 SFDVKD, per germline. CDR3 nucleotide sequence: TGTGCCACCAGTGAGAACAGGGTCCACGAGCAGTACTTC. Translated: CATSENRVHEQYF.

Only one count was recorded for this clone. The chain carries TRBV4-3 and TRBJ2-1; D possibly corresponds to TRBD2 (5 bases). The germline V and J ends were trimmed by 5 bases and 3 bases, with 14 bases remaining between them. Germline lookup yields CDR1 LGHNA and CDR2 YSLEER. The CDR3 is 15 amino acids. CDR3 nucleotide sequence: TGCGCCAGCAGCGACCGTAGCGAGGGCTACAATGAGCAGTTCTTC. Residues: CASSDRSEGYNEQFF.

The chain uses TRBV7-8 and TRBJ1-2; 8 bases line up with TRBD1. Germline V lookup: CDR1 SGHVS, CDR2 FQNEAQ. The V segment lost 5 bases and the J segment 6 bases; nucleotides outside the gene matches: 5. The CDR3 loop spans 13 amino acids. The CDR3 nucleotides read TGTGCCAGCAGCCGACAGGGGTGGAATGGCTACACCTTC. Protein product: CASSRQGWNGYTF.

The J gene is TRBJ2-7, the V gene TRBV28; TRBD1 matches 7 bases. V shed 5 bases and J 5 bases; nucleotides not matched to a gene: 6. There are 13 residues in the CDR3. Germline V gene data show CDR1 as MDHEN and CDR2 as SYDVKM. This CDR3 reads CASSPRGTDEQYF. The CDR3 DNA is TGTGCCAGCAGTCCAAGAGGGACAGACGAGCAGTACTTC.

The chain has TRBV6-1 and TRBJ2-2; 10 positions match TRBD2. The CDR3 sequence is 18 residues long. Germline-derived CDR1 and CDR2 are MNHNS and SASEGT. Trimming removed 1 base from V and 4 bases from J; junction bases left unmatched: 9. The CDR3 DNA is TGTGCCAGCAGTGAAGAGGCTAGCGGGAGCCTTTCCACCGGGGAGCTGTTTTTT. Its protein is CASSEEASGSLSTGELFF.

This clone has more than one count but fewer than ten. Other DNA sequences in this sample translate to the same CDR3. CDR3 DNA sequence: TGCGCCAGCAGCCCCGGGGGAGCTAACTATGGCTACACCTTC. Translating gives CASSPGGANYGYTF. V and J are TRBV5-1 and TRBJ1-2; TRBD1 is a possible D gene (5 bases). V was trimmed by 4 bases and J by 0 bases, leaving 10 bases between them. This CDR3 has 14 residues. CDR1 SGHRS and CDR2 YFSETQ come from the germline V gene. Using reference TRBV5-1 and TRBJ1-2 for the parts outside the CDR3, the full variable domain is KAGVTQTPRYLIKTRGQQVTLSCSPISGHRSVSWYQQTPGQGLQFLFEYFSETQRNKGNFPGRFSGRQFSNSRSEMNVSTLELGDSALYLCASSPGGANYGYTFGSGTRLTVV.

This clone was seen more than once but under ten times. The rearrangement links TRBV12-5 to TRBJ1-5, with a tentative D call TRBD1 (6 bases). CDR1 is LGHNT, CDR2 FRNRAP, per germline. Trimming left V 7 bases short and J 5 bases short, with 15 bases between. CDR3 length: 14 amino acids. CDR3 residues: CASDSGAGDQPQHF. CDR3 DNA: TGTGCTAGTGATTCCGGGGCAGGGGATCAGCCCCAGCATTTT.

The chain employs TRBV18 and TRBJ2-7; 7 nucleotides align to TRBD1. Germline V gene sequence: CDR1 KGHSH, CDR2 LQKENI. J was trimmed by 2 bases and V by 4 bases; bases with no gene match: 2. The CDR3 has 13 residues. The CDR3 DNA sequence: TGTGCCAGCTCACGAGGGACAGCCTACGAGCAGTACTTC. Translation: CASSRGTAYEQYF. Complete variable domain (other parts from reference TRBV18 and TRBJ2-7): NAGVMQNPRHLVRRRGQEARLRCSPMKGHSHVYWYRQLPEEGLKFMVYLQKENIIDESGMPKERFSAEFPKEGPSILRIQQVVRGDSAAYFCASSRGTAYEQYFGPGTRLTVT.

The rearrangement joins TRBV13 to TRBJ1-3; D not resolved. The CDR3 contains 15 residues. V was clipped by 1 base and J by 0 bases, with 7 bases between them. Germline CDR1 and CDR2: PRHDT and FYEKMQ (reference sequence). CDR3: CASSLARSSGNTIYF. CDR3 DNA sequence: TGTGCCAGCAGCTTAGCACGGAGCTCTGGAAACACCATATATTTT.

Notes on this clone: This sample includes further DNA sequences coding for the same CDR3. The V call is TRBV3-1 (or the pseudogene TRBV3-2), the J call TRBJ2-1, with TRBD2 identical over 9 bases. This CDR3 is 15 amino acids long. From germline, CDR1 is LGHDT and CDR2 YNNKEL (reference sequence). Trimming at V came to 1 base and at J to 4 bases, leaving 2 bases not matched to a gene. As DNA, the CDR3 is TGTGCCAGCAGCCAAGTGAGCGGGGGGTACAATGAGCAGTTCTTC. Protein product: CASSQVSGGYNEQFF.

The chain joins TRBV30 to TRBJ2-1; D perhaps matches TRBD2 (5 bases). The CDR3 covers 15 residues. Germline CDR1 and CDR2: GTSNPN and SVGIG (reference sequence). V lost 0 bases, J lost 0 bases, and 9 bases lay in between. CDR3 sequence (DNA): TGTGCCTGGAGTGTACTCGGGAACTCCTACAATGAGCAGTTCTTC. This encodes CAWSVLGNSYNEQFF.

The chain combines TRBV4-1 with TRBJ1-1, with 7 positions matching TRBD1. The germline V gene encodes CDR1 MGHRA and CDR2 YSYEKL. CDR3 length equals 16 residues. The J segment lost 2 bases and the V segment lost 1 base, leaving 7 bases of the junction unmatched. The CDR3: CASSQAWTGVNTEAFF. CDR3 bases: TGCGCCAGCAGCCAAGCCTGGACAGGAGTAAACACTGAAGCTTTCTTT.

In this sample, this clone turned up a few times. V usage is TRBV10-1 and J usage is TRBJ1-5; TRBD1 aligns across 7 bases. V lost 10 bases and J lost 4; bases outside the gene matches: 4. Looked up from germline, CDR1 is WNHNN and CDR2 is SYGVQD (reference sequence). CDR3 length equals 12 residues. The CDR3 region is CATSQGNQPQHF. The CDR3 bases are TGCGCCACTTCACAGGGGAATCAGCCCCAGCATTTT.

The sample holds a few counts of this clone. V and J are TRBV4-3 and TRBJ1-1, with D uncertain. The CDR3 runs 14 residues. Trimming shortened V by 0 bases and J by 8 bases, and 13 bases separated the two germline ends. In germline, CDR1 is LGHNA, CDR2 YSLEER. The CDR3 region has the DNA TGCGCCAGCAGCCAAGAGGCTTCGGGAGGGGAAGCTTTCTTT. Amino acids: CASSQEASGGEAFF.

This chain uses TRBV24-1 with TRBJ2-1, with 10 bases fitting TRBD2. Germline CDR1 reads KGHDR; CDR2 reads SFDVKD. The CDR3 runs to 20 residues. V shed 2 bases, J shed 1 base, and the junction held 13 bases outside the gene matches. For the CDR3, the DNA is TGTGCCACCAGTGATTCGCGTCCGAAGCGGGAGGGCGGGTCCTACAATGAGCAGTTCTTC. This encodes CATSDSRPKREGGSYNEQFF.

In its sample, this clone was seen once. J is TRBJ1-5 and V is TRBV3-1 (or the pseudogene TRBV3-2); maybe TRBD1 (5 bases). The CDR3 runs to 15 residues. V lost 4 bases and J 1 base, leaving 11 bases between the germline ends. The germline CDR1 and CDR2 sequences are LGHDT and YNNKEL (reference sequence). CDR3 protein: CASSPGGLSNQPQHF. DNA of the CDR3: TGTGCCAGCAGCCCCGGGGGGTTAAGCAATCAGCCCCAGCATTTT.

This clone showed up just once. The chain uses TRBV3-1 (or the pseudogene TRBV3-2) and TRBJ1-1; 8 bases line up with TRBD1. Germline CDR1 reads LGHDT; CDR2 reads YNNKEL (reference sequence). The CDR3 runs 15 residues. Trimming at V came to 4 bases and at J to 5 bases, leaving 9 bases not matched to a gene. This CDR3 is CASSLGQGVRTEAFF. As DNA, the CDR3 is TGTGCCAGCAGCCTCGGACAGGGTGTAAGAACTGAAGCTTTCTTT.

V and J are TRBV3-1 (or the pseudogene TRBV3-2) and TRBJ2-1; D not certain. The CDR3 extends over 14 amino acids. V shed 0 bases and J shed 7 bases, with 10 bases lying between them. CDR1 is LGHDT and CDR2 is YNNKEL in the germline V gene (reference sequence). In DNA form, the CDR3 reads TGTGCCAGCAGCCAAGAGGTCGCGAGGAATGAGCAGTTCTTC. Amino acid sequence: CASSQEVARNEQFF.

The rearrangement joins TRBV24-1 to TRBJ1-5, with D unresolved. Trimming shortened V by 3 bases and J by 5 bases, and 10 bases separated the two germline ends. The CDR3 covers 14 residues. CDR1 is KGHDR, CDR2 SFDVKD, per germline. The CDR3, as DNA: TGTGCCACCAGTGATGAGGGTTTTCATCAGCCCCAGCATTTT. Its protein is CATSDEGFHQPQHF.

CDR3 in amino acids: CASSLAIRNEQFF. For the CDR3, the DNA is TGTGCCAGCAGCCTCGCTATACGGAATGAGCAGTTCTTC. This chain connects TRBV12-3 or TRBV12-4 to TRBJ2-1; D gene ambiguous. Trimming took 6 bases from V and 7 from J, leaving 13 bases between them. This CDR3 has 13 amino acids.

The V and J genes are TRBV4-2 and TRBJ2-3, with 13 positions matching TRBD2. This CDR3 region has 16 residues. V lost 1 base to trimming and J lost 3 bases; unmatched junction nucleotides: 1. The V gene's germline CDR1 is LGHNA and CDR2 YNFKEQ. The CDR3 here is CASSQVTSGRTDTQYF. In DNA, the CDR3 is TGTGCCAGCAGCCAAGTGACTAGCGGGAGGACAGATACGCAGTATTTT.

This clone was observed once. The rearrangement joins TRBV11-2 to TRBJ1-1; 7 bases fit TRBD1. The CDR3 sequence is 14 residues long. Germline V gene data show CDR1 as SGHAT and CDR2 as FQNNGV. J was trimmed by 5 bases and V by 5 bases; bases with no gene match: 8. The DNA of the CDR3 is TGTGCCAGCAGCCTGAACAGGGGTCGGACTGAAGCTTTCTTT. Translating it yields CASSLNRGRTEAFF.

The rearrangement joins TRBV6-5 to TRBJ2-7, with 9 bases lining up with TRBD2. After removal of 0 bases from V and 7 bases from J, the junction contained 7 bases not matched to a gene. The V gene's germline CDR1 is MNHEY and CDR2 SVGAGI. The CDR3 covers 15 residues. The CDR3 DNA sequence: TGTGCCAGCAGTTACTCGGGCGGGAGCGGGGGGGAGCAGTACTTC. Encoded protein: CASSYSGGSGGEQYF.

The chain combines TRBV7-2 with TRBJ2-7, with D hard to call. The V end was cut by 5 bases, the J end by 4 bases, with 9 bases between. CDR3 length: 12 residues. Germline lookup yields CDR1 SGHTA and CDR2 FQGNSA. The CDR3 loop is CASSRALYEQYF. The CDR3 nucleotides are TGTGCCAGCAGCCGAGCCTTATACGAGCAGTACTTC.